This passage covers 8 T cell receptor beta chains from one sample sequenced in a study of T-cell reconstitution after alpha-beta-depleted transplantation in children. A TCRbeta library incorporating unique molecular identifiers was prepared. TCRdb redid the calling of the PCR reads with MiXCR, one entry per CDR3 protein. Among about 170,000 distinct CDR3 sequences listed, 11% were seen once. The sequencing used PBMCs, collected before TCRalphabeta/CD19-depleted stem cell transplant. The origin of the receptors is a boy aged 2-9 years with acute myeloid leukemia, due to receive a stem cell transplant.

In its sample, this clonotype was seen many times. This chain's CDR3 is CASSPRQGQIDTQYF. The CDR3, as DNA: TGTGCCAGCAGCCCTCGACAGGGACAAATAGATACGCAGTATTTT. The chain is built from TRBV3-1 and TRBJ2-3, with 7 positions matching TRBD1. V trimming: 4 bases; J trimming: 5 bases; junction bases outside the gene matches: 9. The CDR3 covers 15 residues. Germline-derived CDR1 and CDR2 are LGHDT and YNNKEL (reference sequence).

The chain joins TRBV7-8 to TRBJ2-1; TRBD2 is a possible D gene (6 bases). V was clipped by 7 bases and J by 0 bases, with 7 bases between them. Germline V gene lookup returns CDR1 SGHVS and CDR2 FQNEAQ. The CDR3 extends over 13 amino acids. The chain's CDR3 is CASTRDSYNEQFF. For the CDR3, the DNA is TGTGCCAGCACGCGGGACTCCTACAATGAGCAGTTCTTC. Full variable domain (remainder filled in from reference TRBV7-8 and TRBJ2-1): GAGVSQSPRYKVAKRGQDVALRCDPISGHVSLFWYQQALGQGPEFLTYFQNEAQLDKSGLPSDRFFAERPEGSVSTLKIQRTQQEDSAVYLCASTRDSYNEQFFGPGTRLTVL.

At least ten counts were recorded for this clonotype. This chain links TRBV12-3 or TRBV12-4 with TRBJ2-1; TRBD1 is a possible D gene (5 bases). With 2 bases removed from V and 7 bases from J, the gap between germline ends came to 9 bases. The CDR3 length is 13 residues. CDR3 in DNA: TGTGCCAGCAGTTTAACCAGGGTGAATGAGCAGTTCTTC. Amino acids: CASSLTRVNEQFF.

This clonotype has a count of ten or more. The genes are TRBV7-2 and TRBJ2-3; D is possibly TRBD2 (5 bases). With 1 base removed from V and 1 base from J, the gap between germline ends came to 15 bases. Germline lookup yields CDR1 SGHTA and CDR2 FQGNSA. The CDR3 is made up of 17 amino acids. This CDR3 reads CASSLVAPGRGTDTQYF. The CDR3 region has the DNA TGTGCCAGCAGCTTAGTAGCCCCTGGGCGGGGCACAGATACGCAGTATTTT.

This clonotype was found many times. The CDR3: CATEDISNYGYTF. DNA of the CDR3: TGTGCCACCGAGGACATATCGAACTATGGCTACACCTTC. The chain uses TRBV7-9 and TRBJ1-2; a possible D gene is TRBD1 (5 bases). V was clipped by 10 bases and J by 2 bases, with 14 bases between them. CDR1 is SEHNR, CDR2 FQNEAQ, per germline (reference sequence). The CDR3 contains 13 residues.

This clonotype was recorded at least ten times. CDR3 amino acids: CASSLWTANYGYTF. The CDR3, as DNA: TGTGCCAGCAGTTTATGGACAGCTAACTATGGCTACACCTTC. This chain uses TRBV28 with TRBJ1-2; maybe TRBD1 (5 bases). This CDR3 region has 14 residues. The germline V and J ends were trimmed by 0 bases and 0 bases, with 5 bases remaining between them. Germline V gene sequence: CDR1 MDHEN, CDR2 SYDVKM.

Worth noting for this clonotype: A read error may account for a junction end that differs from germline. The chain has TRBV7-2 and TRBJ2-7, with 14 nucleotides matching TRBD2. Germline V gene lookup returns CDR1 SGHTA and CDR2 FQGNSA. This CDR3 contains 15 residues. The CDR3 DNA sequence: TGTGCCAGCAGCTTAGCGGGACTAGCGGGAGTAAACCAGGACTTC. It is translated as CASSLAGLAGVNQDF.

This clonotype appeared many times. V is TRBV12-3 or TRBV12-4 and J is TRBJ1-1; D is undetermined. This CDR3 has 13 residues. V lost 5 bases, J lost 3 bases, and 10 bases lay in between. The CDR3 is CASSQDGHTEAFF. CDR3 nucleotide sequence: TGTGCCAGCAGTCAGGACGGACACACTGAAGCTTTCTTT.